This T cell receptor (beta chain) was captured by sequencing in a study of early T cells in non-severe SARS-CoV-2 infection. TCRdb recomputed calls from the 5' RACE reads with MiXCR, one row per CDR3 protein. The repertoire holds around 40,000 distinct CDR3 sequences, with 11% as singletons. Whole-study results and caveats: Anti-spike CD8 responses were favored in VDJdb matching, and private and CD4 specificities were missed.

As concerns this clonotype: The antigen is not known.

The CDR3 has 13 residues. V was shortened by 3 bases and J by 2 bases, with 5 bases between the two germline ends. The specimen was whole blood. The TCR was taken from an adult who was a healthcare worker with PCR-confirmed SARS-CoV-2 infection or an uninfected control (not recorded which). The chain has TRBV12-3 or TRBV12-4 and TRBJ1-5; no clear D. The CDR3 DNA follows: TGTGCCAGCAGTTTGCCAGGCAATCAGCCCCAGCATTTT. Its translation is CASSLPGNQPQHF.